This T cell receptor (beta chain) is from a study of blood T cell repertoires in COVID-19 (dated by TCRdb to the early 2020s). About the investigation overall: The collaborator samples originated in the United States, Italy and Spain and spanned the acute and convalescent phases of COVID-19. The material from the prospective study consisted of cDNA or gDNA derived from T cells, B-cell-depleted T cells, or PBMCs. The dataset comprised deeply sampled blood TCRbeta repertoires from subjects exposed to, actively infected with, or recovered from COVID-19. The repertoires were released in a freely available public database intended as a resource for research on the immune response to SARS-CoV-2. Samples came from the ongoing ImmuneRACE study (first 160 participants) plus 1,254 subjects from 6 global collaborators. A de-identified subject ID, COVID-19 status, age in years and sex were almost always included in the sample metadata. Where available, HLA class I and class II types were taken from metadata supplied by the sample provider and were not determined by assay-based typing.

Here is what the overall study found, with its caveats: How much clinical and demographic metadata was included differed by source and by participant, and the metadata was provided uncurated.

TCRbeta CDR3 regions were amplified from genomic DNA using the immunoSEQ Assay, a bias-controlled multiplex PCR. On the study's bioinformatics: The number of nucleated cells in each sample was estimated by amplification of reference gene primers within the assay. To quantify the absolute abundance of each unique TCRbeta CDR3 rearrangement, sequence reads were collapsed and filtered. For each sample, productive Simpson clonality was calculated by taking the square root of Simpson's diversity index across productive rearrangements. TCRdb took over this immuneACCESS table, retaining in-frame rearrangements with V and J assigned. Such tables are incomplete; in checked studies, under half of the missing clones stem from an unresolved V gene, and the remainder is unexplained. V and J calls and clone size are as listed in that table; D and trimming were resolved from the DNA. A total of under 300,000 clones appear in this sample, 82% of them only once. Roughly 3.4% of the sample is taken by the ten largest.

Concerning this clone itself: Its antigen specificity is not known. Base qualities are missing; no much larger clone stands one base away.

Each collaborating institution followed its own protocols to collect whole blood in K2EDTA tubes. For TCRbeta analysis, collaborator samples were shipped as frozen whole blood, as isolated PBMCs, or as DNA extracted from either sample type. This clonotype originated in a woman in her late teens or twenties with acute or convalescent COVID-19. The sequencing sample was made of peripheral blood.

The CDR3 loop reads CASSSLMGTGETQYF. The sequence in DNA is TGTGCCAGCAGTTCTCTCATGGGGACAGGGGAGACCCAGTACTTC. The V and J segments used are TRBV28 and TRBJ2-5; a stretch of 9 junction bases matches TRBD1. V is cut back by 4 bases and J by 5 bases, with 8 bases in the junction unmatched. CDR1 and CDR2 are read off the germline V gene as MDHEN and SYDVKM. The CDR3 sequence holds 15 residues, the cysteine and phenylalanine included. Only the CDR3 DNA is retained, 45 bases long and in frame from the first base.